The source of this T cell receptor (beta chain) is a study of spatial heterogeneity in lung cancer. Across the study: The count of detected beta-chain sequences consistently exceeded that of alpha-chain sequences. Each unique TCR and UMI combination was seen more than ten times on average in raw reads.

Time point noted: sample taken at primary tumor resection. Unsorted samples of tumor, nontumor lung or frozen PBMC had their whole RNA sequenced. Every cDNA TCR molecule received its own unique molecular identifier. MiXCR, applied by TCRdb to the 5' RACE reads, yields one record per CDR3 protein. The table has about 82,000 distinct CDR3 sequences, roughly 12% seen once. Sequenced here: PBMCs, sampled at surgery. This clonotype originated in a male donor with early-stage non-small cell lung cancer.

This CDR3 is CASSRTRNTGELFF. The DNA of the CDR3 is TGCGCCAGCAGCCGCACACGGAACACCGGGGAGCTGTTTTTT. The V gene is TRBV5-1, the J gene TRBJ2-2; D unclear. This CDR3 contains 14 residues. Germline CDR1 is SGHRS and CDR2 is YFSETQ. Trimming shortened V by 4 bases and J by 1 base, and 8 bases separated the two germline ends.